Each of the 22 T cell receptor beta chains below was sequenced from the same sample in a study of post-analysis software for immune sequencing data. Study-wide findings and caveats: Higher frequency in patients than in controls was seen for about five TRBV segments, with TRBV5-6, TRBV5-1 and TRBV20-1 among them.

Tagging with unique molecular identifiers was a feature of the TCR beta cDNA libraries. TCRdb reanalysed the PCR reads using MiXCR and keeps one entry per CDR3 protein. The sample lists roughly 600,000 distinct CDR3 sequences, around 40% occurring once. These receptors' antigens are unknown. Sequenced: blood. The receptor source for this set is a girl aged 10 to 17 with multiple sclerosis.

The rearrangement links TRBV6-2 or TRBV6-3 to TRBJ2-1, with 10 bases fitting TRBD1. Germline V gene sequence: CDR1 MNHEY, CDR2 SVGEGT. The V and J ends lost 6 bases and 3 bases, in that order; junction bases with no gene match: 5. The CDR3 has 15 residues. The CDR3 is CASSHWDRGYNEQFF. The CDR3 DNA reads TGTGCCAGCAGCCATTGGGACAGGGGCTACAATGAGCAGTTCTTC.

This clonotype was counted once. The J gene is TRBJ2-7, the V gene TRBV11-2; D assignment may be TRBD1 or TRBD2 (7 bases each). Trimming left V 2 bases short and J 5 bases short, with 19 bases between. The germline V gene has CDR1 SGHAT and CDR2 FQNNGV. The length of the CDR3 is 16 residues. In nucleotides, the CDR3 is TGTGCCAGCAGCTTATGGGGGGGCAGGGGGTCCGACGAGCAGTACTTC. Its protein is CASSLWGGRGSDEQYF.

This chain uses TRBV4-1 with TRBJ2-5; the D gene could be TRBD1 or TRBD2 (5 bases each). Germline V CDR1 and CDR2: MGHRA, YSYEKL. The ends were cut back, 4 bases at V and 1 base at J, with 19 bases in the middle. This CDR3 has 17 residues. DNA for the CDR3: TGCGCCAGCAGCCCCAACCGGGGCTTCTCGGGCCAAGAGACCCAGTACTTC. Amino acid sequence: CASSPNRGFSGQETQYF.

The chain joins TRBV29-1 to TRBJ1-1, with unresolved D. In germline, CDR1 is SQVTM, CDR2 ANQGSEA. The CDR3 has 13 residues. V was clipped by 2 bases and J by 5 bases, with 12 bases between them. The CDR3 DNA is TGCAGCGTTGAACCCCCAGGTGGAACTGAAGCTTTCTTT. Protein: CSVEPPGGTEAFF.

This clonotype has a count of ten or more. The DNA for the CDR3 is TGTGCCAGCAGCTTGGTCGCCTACGAGCAGTACTTC. This gives the protein CASSLVAYEQYF. The rearrangement links TRBV12-3 or TRBV12-4 to TRBJ2-7; D is undetermined. This CDR3 has 12 amino acids. V was clipped by 6 bases and J by 2 bases, with 8 bases between them.

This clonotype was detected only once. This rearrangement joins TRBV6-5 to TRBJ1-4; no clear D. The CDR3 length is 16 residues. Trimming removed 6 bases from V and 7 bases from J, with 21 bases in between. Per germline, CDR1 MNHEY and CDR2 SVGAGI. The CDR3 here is CASSLTADGRGEKLFF. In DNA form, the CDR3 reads TGTGCCAGCAGCCTAACCGCGGACGGCAGAGGTGAAAAACTGTTTTTT.

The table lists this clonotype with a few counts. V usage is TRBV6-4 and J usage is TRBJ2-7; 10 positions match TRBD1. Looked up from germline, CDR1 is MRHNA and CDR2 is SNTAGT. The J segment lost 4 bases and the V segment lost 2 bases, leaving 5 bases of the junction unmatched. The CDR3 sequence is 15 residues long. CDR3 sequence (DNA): TGTGCCAGCAGTGACCCACGGGACAGGGGTTACGAGCAGTACTTC. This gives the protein CASSDPRDRGYEQYF.

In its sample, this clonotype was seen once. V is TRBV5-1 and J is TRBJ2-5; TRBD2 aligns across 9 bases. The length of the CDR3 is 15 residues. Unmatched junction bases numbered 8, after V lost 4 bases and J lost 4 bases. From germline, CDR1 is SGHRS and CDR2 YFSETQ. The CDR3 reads CASSMASGVGETQYF. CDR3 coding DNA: TGCGCCAGCAGCATGGCTAGCGGGGTCGGAGAGACCCAGTACTTC.

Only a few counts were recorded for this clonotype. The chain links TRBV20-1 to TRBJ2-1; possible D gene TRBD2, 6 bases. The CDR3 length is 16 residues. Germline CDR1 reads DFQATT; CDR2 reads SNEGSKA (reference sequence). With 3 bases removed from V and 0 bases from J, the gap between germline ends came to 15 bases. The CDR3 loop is CSARSWRGSSYNEQFF. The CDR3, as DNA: TGCAGTGCTAGGTCATGGCGGGGTAGCTCCTACAATGAGCAGTTCTTC.

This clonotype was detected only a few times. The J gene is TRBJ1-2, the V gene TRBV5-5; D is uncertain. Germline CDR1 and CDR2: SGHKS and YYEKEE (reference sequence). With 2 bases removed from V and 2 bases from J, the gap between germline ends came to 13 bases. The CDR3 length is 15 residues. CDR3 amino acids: CASSFWPPENYGYTF. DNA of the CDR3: TGTGCCAGCAGCTTCTGGCCCCCGGAAAACTATGGCTACACCTTC. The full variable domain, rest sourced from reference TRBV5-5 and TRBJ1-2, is DAGVTQSPTHLIKTRGQQVTLRCSPISGHKSVSWYQQVLGQGPQFIFQYYEKEERGRGNFPDRFSARQFPNYSSELNVNALLLGDSALYLCASSFWPPENYGYTFGSGTRLTVV.

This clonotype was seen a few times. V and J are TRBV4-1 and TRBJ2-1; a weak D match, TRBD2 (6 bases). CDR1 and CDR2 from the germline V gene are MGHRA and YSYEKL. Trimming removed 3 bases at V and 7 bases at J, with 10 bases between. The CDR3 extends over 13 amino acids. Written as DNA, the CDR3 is TGCGCCAGCAGCCATCTGGAGGGGAATGAGCAGTTCTTC. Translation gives CASSHLEGNEQFF.

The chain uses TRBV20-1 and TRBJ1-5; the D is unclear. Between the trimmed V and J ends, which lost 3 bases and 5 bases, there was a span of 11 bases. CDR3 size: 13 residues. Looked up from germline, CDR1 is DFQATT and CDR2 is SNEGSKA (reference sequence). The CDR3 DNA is TGCAGTGCTAGTCGAGGTCCCTATCAGCCCCAGCATTTT. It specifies CSASRGPYQPQHF.

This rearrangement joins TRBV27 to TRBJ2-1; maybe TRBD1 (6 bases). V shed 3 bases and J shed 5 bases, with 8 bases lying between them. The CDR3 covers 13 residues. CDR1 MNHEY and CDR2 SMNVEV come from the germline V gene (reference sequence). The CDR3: CASSFGQHNEQFF. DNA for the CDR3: TGTGCCAGCAGTTTCGGACAGCACAATGAGCAGTTCTTC.

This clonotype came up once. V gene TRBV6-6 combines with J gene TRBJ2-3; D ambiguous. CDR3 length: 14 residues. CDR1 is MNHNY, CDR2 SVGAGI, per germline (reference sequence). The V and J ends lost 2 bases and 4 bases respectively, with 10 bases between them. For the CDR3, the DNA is TGTGCCAGCAGTTACGCCTTAAAGGCAGATACGCAGTATTTT. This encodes CASSYALKADTQYF.

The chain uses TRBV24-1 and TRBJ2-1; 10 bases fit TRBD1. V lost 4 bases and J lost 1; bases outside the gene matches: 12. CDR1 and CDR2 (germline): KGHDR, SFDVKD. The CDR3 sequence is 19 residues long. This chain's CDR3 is CATSDYSPGTGVSYNEQFF. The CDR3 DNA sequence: TGTGCCACCAGTGACTATTCCCCCGGGACAGGGGTTTCCTACAATGAGCAGTTCTTC.

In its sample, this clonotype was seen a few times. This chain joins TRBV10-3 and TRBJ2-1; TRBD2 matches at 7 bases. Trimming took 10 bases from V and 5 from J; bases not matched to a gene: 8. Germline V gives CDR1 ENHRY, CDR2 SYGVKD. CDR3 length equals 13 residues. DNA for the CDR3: TGTGCCACCGAAGGGCGGGGGAACAATGAGCAGTTCTTC. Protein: CATEGRGNNEQFF.

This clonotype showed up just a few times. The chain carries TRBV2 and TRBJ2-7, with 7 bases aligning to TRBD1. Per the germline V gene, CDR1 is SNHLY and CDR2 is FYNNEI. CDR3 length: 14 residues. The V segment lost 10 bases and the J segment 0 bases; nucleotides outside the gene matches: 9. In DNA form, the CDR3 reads TGTGCCACCCTACACGGGACAGTCTCCTACGAGCAGTACTTC. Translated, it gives CATLHGTVSYEQYF.

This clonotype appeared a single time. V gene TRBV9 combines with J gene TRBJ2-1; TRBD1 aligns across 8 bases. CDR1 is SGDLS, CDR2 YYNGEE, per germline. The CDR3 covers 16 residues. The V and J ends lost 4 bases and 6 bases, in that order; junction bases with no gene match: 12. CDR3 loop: CASSSKDQGAFNEQFF. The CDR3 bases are TGTGCCAGCAGCTCCAAGGACCAGGGGGCCTTCAATGAGCAGTTCTTC.

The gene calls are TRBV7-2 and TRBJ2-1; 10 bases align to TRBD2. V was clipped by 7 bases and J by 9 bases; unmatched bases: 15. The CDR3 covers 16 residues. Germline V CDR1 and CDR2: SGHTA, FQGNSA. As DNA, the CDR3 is TGTGCCAGCAACTCACATCCGGGACTAGCGCTCCTTGAGCAGTTCTTC. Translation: CASNSHPGLALLEQFF.

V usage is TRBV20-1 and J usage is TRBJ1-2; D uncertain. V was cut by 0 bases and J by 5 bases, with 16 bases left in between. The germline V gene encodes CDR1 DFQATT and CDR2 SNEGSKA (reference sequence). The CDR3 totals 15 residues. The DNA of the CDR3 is TGCAGTGCTAGAGACACGAGATATCTTGGGTATGGCTACACCTTC. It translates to CSARDTRYLGYGYTF.

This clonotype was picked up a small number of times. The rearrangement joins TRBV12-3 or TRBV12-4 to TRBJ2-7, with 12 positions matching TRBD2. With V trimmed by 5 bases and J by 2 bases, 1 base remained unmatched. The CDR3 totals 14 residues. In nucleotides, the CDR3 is TGTGCCAGCAGTACTAGCGGGGGGACCTACGAGCAGTACTTC. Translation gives CASSTSGGTYEQYF.

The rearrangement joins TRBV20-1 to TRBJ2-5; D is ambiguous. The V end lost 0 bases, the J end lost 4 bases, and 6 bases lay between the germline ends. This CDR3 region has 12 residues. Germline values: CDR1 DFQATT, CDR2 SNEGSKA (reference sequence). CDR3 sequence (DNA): TGCAGTGCTAGAGACCGTCTAGAGACCCAGTACTTC. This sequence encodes CSARDRLETQYF.